The T cell receptor beta chain described here comes from a study of STAT5B mutations in CD4+ large granular lymphocyte leukemia. The overall study: The CDR3 'QG' motif was associated with a particular HLA allele among healthy donors. General study points: CD4-sorted patient repertoires seemed more clonal than healthy CD4+ repertoires. TRBV06-family usage was enriched in top patient clones (8/27) versus controls (2/35). No patients shared main leukemic clonotypes, though less than 30% appeared at low frequency elsewhere.

This clone was seen only a few times. What it recognizes is unknown. Repertoires were generated with immunoSEQ multiplex PCR, while TCRdb's copy carries only in-frame clones and drops some. The sample includes some 51,000 clones, about 80% seen only once; the top ten take about 0.33%. V was trimmed by 0 bases and J by 4 bases, leaving 10 bases between them. This CDR3 has 14 residues. The germline gives CDR1 SGHRS, CDR2 YFSETQ. The sequence was collected from a human donor in good health. What was sequenced was CD4+ T cells from blood buffy coats. The chain is built from TRBV5-1 and TRBJ1-2, with D possibly matching TRBD1 (5 bases). Written as DNA, the CDR3 is TGCGCCAGCAGCTTGGGAGGCGGGGGCTATGGCTACACCTTC. It yields the protein CASSLGGGGYGYTF.